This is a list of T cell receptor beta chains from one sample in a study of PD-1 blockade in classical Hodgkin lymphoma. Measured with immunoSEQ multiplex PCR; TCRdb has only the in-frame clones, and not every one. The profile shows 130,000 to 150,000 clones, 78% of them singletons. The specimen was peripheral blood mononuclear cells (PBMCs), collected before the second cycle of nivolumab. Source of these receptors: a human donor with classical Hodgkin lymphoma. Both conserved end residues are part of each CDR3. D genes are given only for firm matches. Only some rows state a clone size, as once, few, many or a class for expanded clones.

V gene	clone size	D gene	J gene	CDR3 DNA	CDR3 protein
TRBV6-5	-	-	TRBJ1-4	TGTGCCAGCAAAGGGCAGGGCTTGAGTGAAAAACTGTTTTTT	CASKGQGLSEKLFF
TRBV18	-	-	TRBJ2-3	TGTGCCAGCTCACCCTTAGGGCGAGATACGCAGTATTTT	CASSPLGRDTQYF
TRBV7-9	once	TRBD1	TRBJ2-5	TGTGCCAGCAGCTACCTAGGGACAGCCCAAGAGACCCAGTACTTC	CASSYLGTAQETQYF
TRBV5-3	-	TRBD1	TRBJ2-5	TGTGCCAGAAGCTTGTGGAGCAGGGGGAAAGAAGAGACCCAGTACTTC	CARSLWSRGKEETQYF
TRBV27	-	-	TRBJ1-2	TGTGCCAGCAGTCCCCACGGGGGGGGGATAATAGGTGGCTACACCTTC	CASSPHGGGIIGGYTF
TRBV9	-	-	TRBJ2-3	TGTGCCAGCAGCGTAGGCGCGGGCACAGATACGCAGTATTTT	CASSVGAGTDTQYF
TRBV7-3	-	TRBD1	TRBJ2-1	TGTGCCAGCAGCTTACAGGGGGATGAGCAGTTCTTC	CASSLQGDEQFF
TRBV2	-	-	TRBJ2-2	TGTGCCAGCAGTAGATCCCGCGGGGAGCTGTTTTTT	CASSRSRGELFF
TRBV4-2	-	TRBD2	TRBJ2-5	TGTGCCAGCAGCCAAGAACGGGGAGGGAGGGTACAAGAGACCCAGTACTTC	CASSQERGGRVQETQYF
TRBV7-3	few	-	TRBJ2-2	TGTGCCAGCAGCTCCCCGAACACCGGGGAGCTGTTTTTT	CASSSPNTGELFF
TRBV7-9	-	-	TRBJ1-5	TGTGCCAGCAGCTTGGTAGGGCACAATCAGCCCCAGCATTTT	CASSLVGHNQPQHF
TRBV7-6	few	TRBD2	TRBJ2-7	TGTGCCAGCAGCCAAAACCCAGTAGCGGGAGGCTACGAGCAGTACTTC	CASSQNPVAGGYEQYF
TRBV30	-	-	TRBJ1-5	TGTGCCTGGAGTGTACTATCTCGGGGGACCCTCAATCAGCCCCAGCATTTT	CAWSVLSRGTLNQPQHF
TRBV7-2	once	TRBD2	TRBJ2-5	TGTGCCAGCAGCGGCGGGGGGGCCGGGCAAGAGACCCAGTACTTC	CASSGGGAGQETQYF
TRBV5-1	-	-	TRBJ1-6	TGCGCCAGCAGCTTGAAGCCAGGGGATGGTAATTCACCCCTCCACTTT	CASSLKPGDGNSPLHF
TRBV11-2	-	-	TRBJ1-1	TGTGCCAGCAGCATTCCCCTCACTGAAGCTTTCTTT	CASSIPLTEAFF
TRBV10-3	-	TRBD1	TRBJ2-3	TGTGCCATCAGTGAGAGGACAGGGGAGGCAGATACGCAGTATTTT	CAISERTGEADTQYF
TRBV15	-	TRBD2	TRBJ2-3	TGTGCCACCAGCAGAGGGACTAGCGGGAGAAGATCTGCAGATACGCAGTATTTT	CATSRGTSGRRSADTQYF
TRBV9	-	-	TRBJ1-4	TGTGCCAGCAGCGTAGTGGGTGCAACTAATGAAAAACTGTTTTTT	CASSVVGATNEKLFF
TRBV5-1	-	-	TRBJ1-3	TGCGCCAGCAGCTTGGCGGTAATAGTTGGGTACGCGAGCTCTGGAAACACCATATATTTT	CASSLAVIVGYASSGNTIYF
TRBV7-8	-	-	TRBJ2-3	TGTGCCAGCAGCTTAGTACGGGGGTCCGCAGATACGCAGTATTTT	CASSLVRGSADTQYF
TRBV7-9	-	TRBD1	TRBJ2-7	TGTGCCAGCAGCCAGGACAGGGGAAGCGAGCAGTACTTC	CASSQDRGSEQYF
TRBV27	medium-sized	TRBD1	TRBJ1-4	TGTGCCAGCAGTTTCTCACCTTGGGACAGAACTAATGAAAAACTGTTTTTT	CASSFSPWDRTNEKLFF
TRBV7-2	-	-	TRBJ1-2	TGTGCCAGCGGACTAGGGGTCGACTATGGCTACACCTTC	CASGLGVDYGYTF
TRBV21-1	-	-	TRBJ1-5	TGTGCCAGCAGCACAAACCCTGGACCGCACAATCAGCCCCAGCATTTT	CASSTNPGPHNQPQHF
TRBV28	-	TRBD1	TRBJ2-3	TGTGCCAGCAGATTCGACAGGGGTGCAGATACGCAGTATTTT	CASRFDRGADTQYF
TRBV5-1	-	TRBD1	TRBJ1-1	TGCGCCAGCAGCTCACAGGGGGAAGGCACTGAAGCTTTCTTT	CASSSQGEGTEAFF
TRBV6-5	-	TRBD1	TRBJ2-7	TGTGCCAGCAAGCCGACAGGGAACTACGAGCAGTACTTC	CASKPTGNYEQYF
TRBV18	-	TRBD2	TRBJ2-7	TGTGCCAGCCGCGAGGATCTAGCGGGCGATCCTTACGAGCAGTACTTC	CASREDLAGDPYEQYF
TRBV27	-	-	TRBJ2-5	TGTGCCAGCAGTTTCTATCCCCCGGGCAGGGGGGAGTACCAAGAGACCCAGTACTTC	CASSFYPPGRGEYQETQYF
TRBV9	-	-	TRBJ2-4	TGTGCCAGCAGCGCCATCCAGGGGGGCTTAGCCAAAAACATTCAGTACTTC	CASSAIQGGLAKNIQYF
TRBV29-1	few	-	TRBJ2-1	TGCAGCGTTCCAGACGTGGACCTCTCCTACAATGAGCAGTTCTTC	CSVPDVDLSYNEQFF
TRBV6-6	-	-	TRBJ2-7	TGTGCCAGCAGTCACCGGGACTGGAGTGACGAGCAGTACTTC	CASSHRDWSDEQYF
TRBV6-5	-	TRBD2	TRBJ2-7	TGTGCCAGCAGGGGGACTAGCGGGGGCTCCTACGAGCAGTACTTC	CASRGTSGGSYEQYF
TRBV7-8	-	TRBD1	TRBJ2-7	TGTGCCAGCAGCTTAGACCGATCAGGTGGGACAGGGACCTACGAGCAGTACTTC	CASSLDRSGGTGTYEQYF
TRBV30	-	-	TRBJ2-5	TGTGCCTGGAGTGTACTGGGGCGGAGAGAGGTAGAGACCCAGTACTTC	CAWSVLGRREVETQYF
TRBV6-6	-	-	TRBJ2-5	TGTGCCAGCGCTCGACTCGCGCAAGAGACCCAGTACTTC	CASARLAQETQYF
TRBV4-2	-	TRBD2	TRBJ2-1	TGTGCCAGCAGCCTAGGGACTAGCGGGAGCTCCTACAATGAGCAGTTCTTC	CASSLGTSGSSYNEQFF
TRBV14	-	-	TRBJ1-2	TGTGCCAGCAGCCAAGGATTTTCTGCTGGCTACACCTTC	CASSQGFSAGYTF
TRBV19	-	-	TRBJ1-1	TGTGCCAGTAGTCGCAACAGGAGGAACACTGAAGCTTTCTTT	CASSRNRRNTEAFF
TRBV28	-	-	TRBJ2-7	TGTGCCAGCAGTCCGCACCCTACCTACGAGCAGTACTTC	CASSPHPTYEQYF
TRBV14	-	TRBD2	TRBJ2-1	TGTGCCAGCAGTCCATTGGGGACTAGAGAACCCAATGAGCAGTTCTTC	CASSPLGTREPNEQFF
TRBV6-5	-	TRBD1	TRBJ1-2	TGTGCCAGCAGGATAACAGGGGCGAGTGGCTACACCTTC	CASRITGASGYTF
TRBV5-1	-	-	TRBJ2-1	TGCGCCAGCAGCCTTGGACAGTACAATGAGCAGTTCTTC	CASSLGQYNEQFF
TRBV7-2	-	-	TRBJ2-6	TGTGCCAGCAGCTTGAGGTCCTCTGGGGCCAACGTCCTGACTTTC	CASSLRSSGANVLTF
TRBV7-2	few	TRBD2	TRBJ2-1	TGTGCCAGCAGCTTAGATAGCGGGCCTTACAATGAGCAGTTCTTC	CASSLDSGPYNEQFF
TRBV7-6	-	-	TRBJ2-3	TGTGCCAGCAGTCCAGACTGGACAGATACGCAGTATTTT	CASSPDWTDTQYF
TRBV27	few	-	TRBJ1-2	TGTGCCAGCAGCACCGGGACCCTCCGCGGCTACACCTTC	CASSTGTLRGYTF